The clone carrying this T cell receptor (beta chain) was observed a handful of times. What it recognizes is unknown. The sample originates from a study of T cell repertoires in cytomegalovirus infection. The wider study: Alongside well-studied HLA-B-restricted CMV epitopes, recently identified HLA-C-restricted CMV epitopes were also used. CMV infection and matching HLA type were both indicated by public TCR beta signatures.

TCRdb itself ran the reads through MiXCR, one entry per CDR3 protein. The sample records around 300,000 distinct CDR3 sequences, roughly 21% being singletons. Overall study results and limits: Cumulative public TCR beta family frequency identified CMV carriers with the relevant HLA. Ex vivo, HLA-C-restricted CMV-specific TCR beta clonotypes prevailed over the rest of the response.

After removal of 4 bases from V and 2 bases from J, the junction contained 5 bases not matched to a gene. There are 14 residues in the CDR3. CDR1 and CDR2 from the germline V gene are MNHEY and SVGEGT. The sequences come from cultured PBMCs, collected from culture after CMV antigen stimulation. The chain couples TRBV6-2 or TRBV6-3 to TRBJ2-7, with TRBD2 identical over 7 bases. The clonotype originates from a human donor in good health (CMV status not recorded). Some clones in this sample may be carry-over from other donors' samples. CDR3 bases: TGTGCCAGCAGTTCCTCGGGACTAACCTACGAGCAGTACTTC. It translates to CASSSSGLTYEQYF.